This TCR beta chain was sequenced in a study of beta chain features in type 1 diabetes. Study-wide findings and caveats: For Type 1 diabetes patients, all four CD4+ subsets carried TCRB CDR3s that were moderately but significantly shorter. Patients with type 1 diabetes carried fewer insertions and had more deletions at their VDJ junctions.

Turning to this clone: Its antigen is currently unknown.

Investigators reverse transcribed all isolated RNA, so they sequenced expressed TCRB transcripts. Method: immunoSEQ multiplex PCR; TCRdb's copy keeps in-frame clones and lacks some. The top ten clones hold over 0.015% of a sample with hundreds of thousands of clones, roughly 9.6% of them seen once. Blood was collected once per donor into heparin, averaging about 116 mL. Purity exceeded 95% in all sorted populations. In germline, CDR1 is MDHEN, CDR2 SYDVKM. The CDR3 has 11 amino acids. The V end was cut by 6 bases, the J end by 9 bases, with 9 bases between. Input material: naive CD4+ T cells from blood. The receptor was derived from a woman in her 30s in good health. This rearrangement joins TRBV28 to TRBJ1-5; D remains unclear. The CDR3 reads CASREEGPQHF. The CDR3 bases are TGTGCCAGCAGGGAAGAGGGGCCCCAGCATTTT.